This T cell receptor beta chain was obtained from a study of T cell changes during pregnancy in multiple sclerosis. Germline V gene lookup returns CDR1 SEHNR and CDR2 FQNEAQ (reference sequence). This CDR3 has 15 amino acids. Remarks on this clone: The germline gene is not matched at one end of the junction; a read error may be the cause.

This table comes from immunoSEQ multiplex PCR, and its TCRdb copy is limited to in-frame clones, with some not included. The sample lists 95,000 to 110,000 clones, 85% to 95% occurring once. The clonotype originates from a female donor in good health, enrolled as a control in a pregnancy study. Sequences were derived from peripheral blood, sampled in the third trimester of pregnancy. The chain joins TRBV7-9 to TRBJ2-1, with TRBD2 matching 11 bases. The CDR3 DNA reads TGTGCCAGCGGCTTAGCGGGGGGGCCTTATAGTGAGCAGTTCTTC. Its protein is CASGLAGGPYSEQFF.